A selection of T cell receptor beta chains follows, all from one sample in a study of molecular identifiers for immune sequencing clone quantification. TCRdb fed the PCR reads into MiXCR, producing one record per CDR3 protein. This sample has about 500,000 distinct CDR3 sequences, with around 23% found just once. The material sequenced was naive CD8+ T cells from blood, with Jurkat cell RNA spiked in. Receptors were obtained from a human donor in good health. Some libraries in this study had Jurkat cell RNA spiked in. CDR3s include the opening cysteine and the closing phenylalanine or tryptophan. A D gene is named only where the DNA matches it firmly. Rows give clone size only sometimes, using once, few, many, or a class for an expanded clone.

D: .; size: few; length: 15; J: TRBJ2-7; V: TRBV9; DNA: TGTGCCAGCAGCGTAGCACCCGGGGCGGCCTACGAGCAGTACTTC; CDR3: CASSVAPGAAYEQYF
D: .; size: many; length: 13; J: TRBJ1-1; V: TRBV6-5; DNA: TGTGCCAGCAGGATTGGAGGAAACACTGAAGCTTTCTTT; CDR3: CASRIGGNTEAFF
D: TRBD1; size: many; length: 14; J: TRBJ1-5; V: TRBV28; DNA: TGTGCCAGCAGTTGGACAGGGGGCTATCAGCCCCAGCATTTT; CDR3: CASSWTGGYQPQHF
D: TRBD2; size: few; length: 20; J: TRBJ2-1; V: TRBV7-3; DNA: TGTGCCAGCAGCCTCTCTTTCCAGTCCGGGGGACTAGCGGGAGATAATGAGCAGTTCTTC; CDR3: CASSLSFQSGGLAGDNEQFF
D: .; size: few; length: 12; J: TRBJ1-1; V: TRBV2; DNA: TGTGCCAGTAAACAGGGGAACACTGAAGCTTTCTTT; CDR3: CASKQGNTEAFF
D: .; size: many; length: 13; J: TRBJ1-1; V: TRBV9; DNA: TGTGCCAGCAGCGTAGCGGGGTACACTGAAGCTTTCTTT; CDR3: CASSVAGYTEAFF
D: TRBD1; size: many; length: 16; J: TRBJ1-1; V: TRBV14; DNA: TGTGCCAGCAGCGAATGGGCACAGGGGGCGAACACTGAAGCTTTCTTT; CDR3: CASSEWAQGANTEAFF
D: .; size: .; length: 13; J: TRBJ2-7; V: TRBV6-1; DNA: TGTGCCAGCAGTGAAGTGGTGACCTACGAGCAGTACTTC; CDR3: CASSEVVTYEQYF
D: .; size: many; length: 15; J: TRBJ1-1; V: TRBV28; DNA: TGTGCCAGCAGTTTTATTCTGGGCTTGAACACTGAAGCTTTCTTT; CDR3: CASSFILGLNTEAFF
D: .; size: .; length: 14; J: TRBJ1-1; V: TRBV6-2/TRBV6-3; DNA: TGTGCCAGCACCCTCGGACATGTGAACACTGAAGCTTTCTTT; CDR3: CASTLGHVNTEAFF
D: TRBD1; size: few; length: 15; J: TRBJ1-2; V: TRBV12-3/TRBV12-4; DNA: TGTGCCAGCAGTCCGACAGGGGGCATAAGCTATGGCTACACCTTC; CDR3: CASSPTGGISYGYTF
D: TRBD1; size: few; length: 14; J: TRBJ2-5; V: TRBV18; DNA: TGTGCCAGCTCACTCCAGGGGGCCACTGAGACCCAGTACTTC; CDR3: CASSLQGATETQYF
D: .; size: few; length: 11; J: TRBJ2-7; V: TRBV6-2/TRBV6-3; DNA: TGTGCCACCGTCGACAGATACGAGCAGTACTTC; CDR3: CATVDRYEQYF
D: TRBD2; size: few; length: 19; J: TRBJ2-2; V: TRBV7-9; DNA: TGTGCCAGCAGCGGACCGACTAGCGGGAGTTCTGGGGGCACCGGGGAGCTGTTTTTT; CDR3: CASSGPTSGSSGGTGELFF
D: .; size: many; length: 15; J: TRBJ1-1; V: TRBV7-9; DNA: TGTGCCAGCAGCGGGGGGTTGCAGGGAAGAACTGAAGCTTTCTTT; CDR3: CASSGGLQGRTEAFF
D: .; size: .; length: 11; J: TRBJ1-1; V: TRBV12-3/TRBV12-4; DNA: TGTGTCAGCAGTTTCCACACTGAAGCTTTCTTT; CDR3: CVSSFHTEAFF
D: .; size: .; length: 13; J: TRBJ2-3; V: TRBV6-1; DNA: TGTGCCAGCAGTGACTACCCTACGGATACGCAGTATTTT; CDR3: CASSDYPTDTQYF
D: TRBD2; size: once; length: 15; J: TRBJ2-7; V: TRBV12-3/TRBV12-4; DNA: TGTGCCAGCAGTTTAGGGACTAGTCCCGAAGGCAAGCAGTACTTC; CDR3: CASSLGTSPEGKQYF
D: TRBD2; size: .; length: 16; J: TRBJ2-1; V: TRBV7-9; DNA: TGTGCCAGCAGCTTAGTAGCGGGAGGGTACTACAATGAGCAGTCCTTC; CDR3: CASSLVAGGYYNEQSF